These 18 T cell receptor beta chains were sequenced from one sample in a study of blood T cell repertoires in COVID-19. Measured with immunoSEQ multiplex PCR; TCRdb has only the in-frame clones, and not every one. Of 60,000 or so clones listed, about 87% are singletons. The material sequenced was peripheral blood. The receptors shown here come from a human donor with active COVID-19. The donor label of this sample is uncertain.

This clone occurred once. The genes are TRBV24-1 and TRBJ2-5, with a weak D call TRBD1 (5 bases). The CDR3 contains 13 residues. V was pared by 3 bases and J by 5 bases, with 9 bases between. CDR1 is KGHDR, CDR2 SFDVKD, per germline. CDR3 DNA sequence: TGTGCCACCAGTGATCCAGCAGGGGAGACCCAGTACTTC. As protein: CATSDPAGETQYF.

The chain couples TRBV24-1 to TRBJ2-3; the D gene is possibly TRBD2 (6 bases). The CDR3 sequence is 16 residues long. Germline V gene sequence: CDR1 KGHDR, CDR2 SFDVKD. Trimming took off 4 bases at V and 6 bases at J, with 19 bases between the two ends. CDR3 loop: CATSEWGGTSRDTQYF. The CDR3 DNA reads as TGTGCCACCAGTGAATGGGGCGGGACCTCCCGGGATACGCAGTATTTT.

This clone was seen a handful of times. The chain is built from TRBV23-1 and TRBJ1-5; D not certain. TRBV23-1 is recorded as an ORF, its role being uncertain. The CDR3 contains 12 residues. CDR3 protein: CAVSRLNQPQHF. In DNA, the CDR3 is TGCGCAGTTTCGAGGCTCAATCAGCCCCAGCATTTT.

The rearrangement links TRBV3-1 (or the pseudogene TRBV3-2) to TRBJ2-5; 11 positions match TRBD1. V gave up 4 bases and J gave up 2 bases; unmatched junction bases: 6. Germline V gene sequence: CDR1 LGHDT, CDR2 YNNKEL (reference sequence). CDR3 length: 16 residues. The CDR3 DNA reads TGTGCCAGCAGCCCTTTTGGGACAGGGGGACAAGAGACCCAGTACTTC. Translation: CASSPFGTGGQETQYF.

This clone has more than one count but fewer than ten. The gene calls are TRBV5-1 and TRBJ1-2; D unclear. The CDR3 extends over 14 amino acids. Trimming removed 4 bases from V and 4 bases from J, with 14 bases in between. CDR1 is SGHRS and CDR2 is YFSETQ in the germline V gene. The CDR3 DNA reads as TGCGCCAGCAGCGCGGAGGAAGAGGGCTATGGCTACACCTTC. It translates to CASSAEEEGYGYTF.

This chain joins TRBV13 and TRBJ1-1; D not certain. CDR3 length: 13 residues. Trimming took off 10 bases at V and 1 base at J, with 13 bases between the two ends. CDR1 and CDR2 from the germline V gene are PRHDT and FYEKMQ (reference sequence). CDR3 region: CATSGEGNTEAFF. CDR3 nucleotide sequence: TGTGCCACCTCTGGGGAGGGGAACACTGAAGCTTTCTTT.

CDR3 loop: CASSWGSGAVQETQYF. Written as DNA, the CDR3 is TGTGCCAGCAGTTGGGGATCTGGGGCTGTCCAAGAGACCCAGTACTTC. The chain joins TRBV6-5 to TRBJ2-5, with D perhaps matching TRBD1 (5 bases). Trimming shortened V by 4 bases and J by 1 base, and 16 bases separated the two germline ends. Germline CDR1 and CDR2: MNHEY and SVGAGI. The CDR3 is 16 amino acids.

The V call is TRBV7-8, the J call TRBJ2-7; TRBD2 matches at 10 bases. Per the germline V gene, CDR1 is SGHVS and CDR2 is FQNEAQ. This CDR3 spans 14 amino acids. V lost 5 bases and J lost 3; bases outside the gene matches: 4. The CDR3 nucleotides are TGTGCCAGCAGCCCAAGACTAGCGGGCTACGAGCAGTACTTC. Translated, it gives CASSPRLAGYEQYF.

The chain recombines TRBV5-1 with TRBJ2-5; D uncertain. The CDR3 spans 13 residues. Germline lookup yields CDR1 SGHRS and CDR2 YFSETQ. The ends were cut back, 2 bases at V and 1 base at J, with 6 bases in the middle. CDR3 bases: TGCGCCAGCAGCTTTGGCAGCCAAGAGACCCAGTACTTC. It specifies CASSFGSQETQYF. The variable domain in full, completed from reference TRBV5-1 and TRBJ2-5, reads KAGVTQTPRYLIKTRGQQVTLSCSPISGHRSVSWYQQTPGQGLQFLFEYFSETQRNKGNFPGRFSGRQFSNSRSEMNVSTLELGDSALYLCASSFGSQETQYFGPGTRLLVL.

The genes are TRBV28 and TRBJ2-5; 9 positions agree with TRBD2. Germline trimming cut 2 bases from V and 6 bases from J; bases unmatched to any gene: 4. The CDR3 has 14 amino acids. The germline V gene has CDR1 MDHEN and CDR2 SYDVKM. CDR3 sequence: CASSLASGTKTQYF. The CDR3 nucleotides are TGTGCCAGCAGTTTAGCTAGCGGGACGAAGACCCAGTACTTC.

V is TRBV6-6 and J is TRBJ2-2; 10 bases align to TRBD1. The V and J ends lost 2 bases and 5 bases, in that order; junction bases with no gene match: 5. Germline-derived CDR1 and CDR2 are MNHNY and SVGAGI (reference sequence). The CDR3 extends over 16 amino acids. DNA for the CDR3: TGTGCCAGCAGTTACGACAGGGGGCCGCAGACCGGGGAGCTGTTTTTT. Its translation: CASSYDRGPQTGELFF.

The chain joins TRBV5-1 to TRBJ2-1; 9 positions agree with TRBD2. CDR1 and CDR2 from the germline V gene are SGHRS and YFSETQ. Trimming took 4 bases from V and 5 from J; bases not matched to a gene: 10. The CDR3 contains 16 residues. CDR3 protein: CASSRAGTSSDNEQFF. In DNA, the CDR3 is TGCGCCAGCAGCCGGGCAGGGACTAGCAGTGACAATGAGCAGTTCTTC.

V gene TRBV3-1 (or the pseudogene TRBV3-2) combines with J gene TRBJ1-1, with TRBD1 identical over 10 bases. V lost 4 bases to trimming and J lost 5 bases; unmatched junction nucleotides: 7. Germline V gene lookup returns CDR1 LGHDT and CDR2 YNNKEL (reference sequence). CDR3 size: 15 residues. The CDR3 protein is CASSLTGGIITEAFF. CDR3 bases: TGTGCCAGCAGCCTGACAGGGGGCATTATTACTGAAGCTTTCTTT.

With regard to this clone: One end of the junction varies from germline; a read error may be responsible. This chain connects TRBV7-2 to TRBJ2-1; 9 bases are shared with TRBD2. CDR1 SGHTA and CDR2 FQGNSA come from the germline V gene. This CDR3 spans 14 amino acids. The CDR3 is CASSPGLGGGALVF. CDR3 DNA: TGTGCCAGCAGCCCAGGACTCGGCGGGGGGGCGTTGGTCTTC.

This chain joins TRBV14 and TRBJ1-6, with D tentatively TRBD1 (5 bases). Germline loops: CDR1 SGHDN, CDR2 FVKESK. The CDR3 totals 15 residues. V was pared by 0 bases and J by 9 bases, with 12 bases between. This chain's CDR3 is CASSQDQGPFSPLHF. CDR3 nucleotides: TGTGCCAGCAGCCAAGATCAGGGTCCTTTTTCACCCCTCCACTTT. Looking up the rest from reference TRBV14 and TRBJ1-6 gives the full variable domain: EAGVTQFPSHSVIEKGQTVTLRCDPISGHDNLYWYRRVMGKEIKFLLHFVKESKQDESGMPNNRFLAERTGGTYSTLKVQPAELEDSGVYFCASSQDQGPFSPLHFGNGTRLTVT.

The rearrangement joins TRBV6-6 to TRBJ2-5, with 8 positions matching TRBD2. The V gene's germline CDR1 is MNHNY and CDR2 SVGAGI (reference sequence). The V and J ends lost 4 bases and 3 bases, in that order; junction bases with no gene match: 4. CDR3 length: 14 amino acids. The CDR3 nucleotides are TGTGCCAGCAGTTTCCCAGCGGGGGAAGAGACCCAGTACTTC. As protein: CASSFPAGEETQYF.

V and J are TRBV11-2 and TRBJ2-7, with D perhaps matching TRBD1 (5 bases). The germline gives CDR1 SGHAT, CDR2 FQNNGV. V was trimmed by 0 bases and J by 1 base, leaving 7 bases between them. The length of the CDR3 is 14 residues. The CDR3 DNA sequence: TGTGCCAGCAGCTTAGATCCAGGGTCCTACGAGCAGTACTTC. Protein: CASSLDPGSYEQYF.

This CDR3 is CASSEYGETNTEAFF. The CDR3 DNA reads as TGTGCCAGCAGTGAATATGGGGAGACGAACACTGAAGCTTTCTTT. This chain joins TRBV6-1 and TRBJ1-1, with D unclear. Germline lookup yields CDR1 MNHNS and CDR2 SASEGT. This CDR3 spans 15 amino acids. The germline V and J ends were trimmed by 2 bases and 1 base, with 11 bases remaining between them.